These 15 T cell receptor beta chains were all obtained from the same sample, sequenced in a study of PD-1 blockade in classical Hodgkin lymphoma (dated by TCRdb to 2019 to 2021). The time point label corresponds to: cycle 1 day 1 (C1D1), immediately before nivolumab initiation. All trial patients had relapsed after autologous stem cell transplantation, with cohorts A, B and C differing in prior brentuximab vedotin exposure. Receptors were amplified or captured by the immunoSEQ multiplex PCR assay. Not all clones reach the TCRdb copy of this immuneACCESS table, which keeps in-frame sequences only. Checked studies attribute under half of the gap to unresolved V genes and leave the rest unexplained. The sample contains about 84,000 clones, around nine tenths of them found a single time. The top ten constitute around 20% of the sample. This material consisted of peripheral blood mononuclear cells (PBMCs), taken at baseline. The receptors were gathered from a human donor with classical Hodgkin lymphoma.

The V call is TRBV6-1, the J call TRBJ2-7; weak D call: TRBD2 (6 bases). The germline CDR1 and CDR2 sequences are MNHNS and SASEGT. The germline V and J ends were trimmed by 4 bases and 1 base, with 14 bases remaining between them. This CDR3 region has 15 residues. CDR3 sequence (DNA): TGTGCCAGCAGTGCCCCGGGAGTTAGATCCTACGAGCAGTACTTC. Amino acids: CASSAPGVRSYEQYF.

The rearrangement uses TRBV5-5 and TRBJ2-5; D possibly corresponds to TRBD1 (6 bases). The germline CDR1 and CDR2 sequences are SGHKS and YYEKEE (reference sequence). V dropped 2 bases and J dropped 5 bases, with 19 bases sitting between them. This CDR3 is 16 amino acids long. The CDR3 sequence: CASSFNRVGGRETQYF. The DNA of the CDR3 is TGTGCCAGCAGCTTTAATAGGGTTGGGGGCAGGGAGACCCAGTACTTC. The entire variable domain, with the rest obtained from reference TRBV5-5 and TRBJ2-5, is as follows: DAGVTQSPTHLIKTRGQQVTLRCSPISGHKSVSWYQQVLGQGPQFIFQYYEKEERGRGNFPDRFSARQFPNYSSELNVNALLLGDSALYLCASSFNRVGGRETQYFGPGTRLLVL.

The chain recombines TRBV28 with TRBJ2-1, with D unresolved. Germline V CDR1 and CDR2: MDHEN, SYDVKM. The CDR3 has 11 residues. V was trimmed by 1 base and J by 8 bases, leaving 3 bases between them. The CDR3 coding sequence is TGTGCCAGCAGTTTATTTGATGAGCAGTTCTTC. Translating it yields CASSLFDEQFF.

The chain is built from TRBV5-4 and TRBJ1-2; TRBD1 aligns across 11 bases. The V gene end was trimmed by 4 bases and the J gene end by 8 bases; junction bases not matched to a gene: 7. The germline V gene encodes CDR1 SGHNT and CDR2 YYREEE (reference sequence). The CDR3 length is 14 residues. The CDR3 reads CASSPLDRGQGYTF. CDR3 in DNA: TGTGCCAGCAGCCCTCTGGACAGGGGGCAAGGCTACACCTTC.

This rearrangement joins TRBV10-2 to TRBJ2-7; D gene ambiguous. Germline CDR1 is WSHSY and CDR2 is SAAADI. Trimming took off 2 bases at V and 0 bases at J, with 2 bases between the two ends. The CDR3 loop spans 12 amino acids. CDR3 amino acids: CASSESSYEQYF. The CDR3 DNA sequence: TGCGCCAGCAGTGAGAGCTCCTACGAGCAGTACTTC.

This rearrangement joins TRBV16 to TRBJ1-1; a weak D match, TRBD1 (5 bases). The CDR3 has 15 residues. The germline CDR1 and CDR2 sequences are KGHSY and FQNENV. V lost 5 bases to trimming and J lost 2 bases, with 15 bases between them. In DNA, the CDR3 is TGTGCCAGCAGCATCACCGGGACGGCCAACACTGAAGCTTTCTTT. Protein sequence: CASSITGTANTEAFF.

The chain carries TRBV4-3 and TRBJ1-4; the match to TRBD1 covers 11 bases. This CDR3 spans 15 amino acids. V gave up 6 bases and J gave up 7 bases; unmatched junction bases: 7. Per the germline V gene, CDR1 is LGHNA and CDR2 is YSLEER. CDR3 in amino acids: CASSIGTGGSEKLFF. The CDR3 DNA follows: TGCGCCAGCAGTATCGGGACAGGGGGTAGTGAAAAACTGTTTTTT.

The chain has TRBV29-1 and TRBJ2-1; D tentatively reads TRBD1 or TRBD2 (5 bases each). V shed 6 bases and J shed 4 bases, with 19 bases lying between them. The CDR3 loop spans 15 amino acids. Germline V CDR1 and CDR2: SQVTM, ANQGSEA. CDR3 bases: TGCAGCGTGGCCGGGACCCAACGTTCGTACAATGAGCAGTTCTTC. Its protein product is CSVAGTQRSYNEQFF.

The chain has TRBV2 and TRBJ2-1; 7 bases align to TRBD2. CDR1 is SNHLY, CDR2 FYNNEI, per germline. The CDR3 consists of 15 residues. Trimming cost V 7 bases and J 3 bases; bases outside gene matches: 9. As DNA, the CDR3 is TGTGCCAGCATGAGGAGACTAGCTCTCTACAATGAGCAGTTCTTC. Encoded protein: CASMRRLALYNEQFF.

This chain joins TRBV30 and TRBJ1-1; D ambiguous. Trimming left V 0 bases short and J 2 bases short, with 7 bases between. Germline V CDR1 and CDR2: GTSNPN, SVGIG (reference sequence). CDR3 length: 13 residues. The CDR3 here is CAWSVGGNTEAFF. The CDR3 region has the DNA TGTGCCTGGAGTGTTGGCGGTAACACTGAAGCTTTCTTT.

This chain joins TRBV28 and TRBJ2-7; 7 positions agree with TRBD1. Trimming cost V 5 bases and J 7 bases; bases outside gene matches: 2. From germline, CDR1 is MDHEN and CDR2 SYDVKM. CDR3 length equals 11 residues. The CDR3 DNA follows: TGTGCCAGCAGTCGGACAGGTGAGCAGTACTTC. Its protein product is CASSRTGEQYF.

V usage is TRBV6-5 and J usage is TRBJ2-5, with a possible D match to TRBD2 (6 bases). The CDR3 runs to 15 residues. Trimming removed 0 bases from V and 2 bases from J, with 10 bases in between. Per the germline V gene, CDR1 is MNHEY and CDR2 is SVGAGI. CDR3 sequence: CASSYSGTLQETQYF. The CDR3 DNA sequence: TGTGCCAGCAGTTACTCTGGGACTTTACAAGAGACCCAGTACTTC.

The CDR3 DNA reads TGTGCCAGCAGTATAGCCTCGGGGGGCGCGTACGGCTACACCTTC. Translation: CASSIASGGAYGYTF. The genes are TRBV6-5 and TRBJ1-2; maybe TRBD1 (6 bases). CDR1 and CDR2 (germline): MNHEY, SVGAGI. Trimming removed 5 bases at V and 8 bases at J, with 21 bases between. The CDR3 runs 15 residues.

The chain recombines TRBV15 with TRBJ2-3; the match to TRBD2 covers 8 bases. The V gene end was trimmed by 3 bases and the J gene end by 1 base; junction bases not matched to a gene: 6. The CDR3 extends over 16 amino acids. The germline V gene has CDR1 LNHNV and CDR2 YYDKDF (reference sequence). The CDR3 is CATSRVLAVGTDTQYF. The CDR3, as DNA: TGTGCCACCAGCAGGGTACTAGCGGTGGGCACAGATACGCAGTATTTT.

V gene TRBV4-2 combines with J gene TRBJ1-2; perhaps TRBD1 as D (5 bases). The CDR3 extends over 20 amino acids. Trimming left V 0 bases short and J 2 bases short, with 25 bases between. Germline CDR1 is LGHNA and CDR2 is YNFKEQ. As DNA, the CDR3 is TGTGCCAGCAGCCAAGAACTCCGGGGCAACAGAGGAAACGGGAACTATGGCTACACCTTC. Residues: CASSQELRGNRGNGNYGYTF.